Following are 4 T cell receptor beta chains from one sample sequenced in a study of blood T cells in healthy people across ages. PCR was performed a second time for about 7 to 12 cycles using a sample-barcoded 5' primer and a J-beta primer mix. From the 5' RACE reads, TCRdb called clonotypes with MiXCR, one entry per CDR3 protein. This sample yields 270,000 or so distinct CDR3 sequences, of which roughly 26% are seen a single time; approximately 29% belongs to the top ten. The sequencing input was blood. Receptors were obtained from a woman in her 70s in good health.

This chain links TRBV5-1 with TRBJ2-6, with D tentatively TRBD1 (5 bases). CDR1 is SGHRS and CDR2 is YFSETQ in the germline V gene. V shed 0 bases and J shed 4 bases, with 14 bases lying between them. The CDR3 length is 17 residues. Written as DNA, the CDR3 is TGCGCCAGCAGCTTGGCAGGGCCCCCGTTGGGGGCCAACGTCCTGACTTTC. Its protein is CASSLAGPPLGANVLTF.

This clonotype showed up many times. This chain links TRBV20-1 with TRBJ2-5; 9 bases align to TRBD1. Trimming took 5 bases from V and 10 from J; bases not matched to a gene: 29. The CDR3 loop spans 19 amino acids. Germline CDR1 and CDR2: DFQATT and SNEGSKA (reference sequence). The CDR3 DNA follows: TGCAGTGCTCCCCTGTCACCGAATGGAGGGACAGGGAGGCAACGAAACCAGTACTTC. It codes for CSAPLSPNGGTGRQRNQYF.

A few counts support this clonotype. The rearrangement joins TRBV5-6 to TRBJ2-5; 8 positions agree with TRBD2. Germline V CDR1 and CDR2: SGHDT, YYEEEE. The CDR3 runs to 15 residues. J lost 4 bases, V lost 6 bases, and 11 bases had no gene match. The CDR3: CASNRFLAGRETQYF. The CDR3 coding sequence is TGTGCCAGCAACCGATTCTTAGCGGGAAGAGAGACCCAGTACTTC.

V usage is TRBV7-2 and J usage is TRBJ1-5; perhaps TRBD1 as D (6 bases). V was clipped by 5 bases and J by 0 bases, with 11 bases between them. Germline CDR1 reads SGHTA; CDR2 reads FQGNSA. This CDR3 has 15 residues. The chain's CDR3 is CASSGTGYSNQPQHF. The CDR3 region has the DNA TGTGCCAGCAGCGGAACAGGGTATAGCAATCAGCCCCAGCATTTT. Together with reference TRBV7-2 and TRBJ1-5, the CDR3 gives the full variable domain: GAGVSQSPSNKVTEKGKDVELRCDPISGHTALYWYRQSLGQGLEFLIYFQGNSAPDKSGLPSDRFSAERTGGSVSTLTIQRTQQEDSAVYLCASSGTGYSNQPQHFGDGTRLSIL.